This T cell receptor (beta chain) was sequenced in a study of T-cell reconstitution after alpha-beta-depleted transplantation in children (dated by TCRdb to the mid-2010s). Looking at the study overall: The study quantitatively tracked T-cell immune reconstitution after TCRalphabeta/CD19-depleted allogeneic hematopoietic cell transplantation in children using TCR repertoire profiling. Overall study results and their limits: Over subsequent months, a decline in hyperexpanded clone frequencies was noted, and after one year, T-cell counts and TCRbeta diversity were mostly ascribed to newly produced T cells. In some patients, the high TCRbeta diversity seen at day 60 was put down to recipient T cells and intrathymic progenitors that had survived conditioning. Apparently early alphabetaT-cell count recovery about two months after transplant reportedly relied on only several hundred rapidly expanded clones derived from non-depleted graft cells.

Taken from cysteine to phenylalanine, the CDR3 has 13 residues. The kept DNA is CDR3 alone, 39 bases in frame from the first base. Reading the germline V gene (reference sequence) gives CDR1 DFQATT and CDR2 SNEGSKA. V and J lose 3 bases and 2 bases, and a span of 10 bases separates them. Library method: PCR. The sample was run on an Illumina HiSeq 2500. To normalize quantification of the TCRbeta repertoire, the TCR libraries were built with molecular barcoding that relied on unique molecular identifiers. The raw public data were reprocessed by TCRdb itself: fastp quality trimming at Q25, MiXCR clonotype calling, in-frame beta chains only. Entries that share a CDR3 protein sequence are merged under the most common genes and DNA. Recorded for this sample are around 300,000 distinct CDR3 sequences; over 7% of them occurred a single time. The biggest ten clones account for approximately 9.6% of the sample.

Interpreted using the paper, the treatment or condition label stands for: allogeneic hematopoietic cell transplantation with graft depleted of TCRalphabeta T cells and CD19 B cells. The children who served as transplant recipients had been given grafts of TCRalphabeta/CD19-depleted allogeneic hematopoietic cells. Concerning this clonotype: The antigen it binds to is not known. One base away there is no much larger clone; base qualities are not given.

This sequence uses TRBV20-1 and TRBJ2-5, and the D gene may be TRBD1, 5 bases matching. The source is a female patient aged 2-9 years who had a stem cell transplant for Fanconi anemia, so the T cells may come from the graft donor. The sample was peripheral blood, taken 360 days after TCRalphabeta/CD19-depleted stem cell transplant. The CDR3 here reads CSARETAQETQYF. The bases are TGCAGTGCTAGGGAGACAGCACAAGAGACCCAGTACTTC.